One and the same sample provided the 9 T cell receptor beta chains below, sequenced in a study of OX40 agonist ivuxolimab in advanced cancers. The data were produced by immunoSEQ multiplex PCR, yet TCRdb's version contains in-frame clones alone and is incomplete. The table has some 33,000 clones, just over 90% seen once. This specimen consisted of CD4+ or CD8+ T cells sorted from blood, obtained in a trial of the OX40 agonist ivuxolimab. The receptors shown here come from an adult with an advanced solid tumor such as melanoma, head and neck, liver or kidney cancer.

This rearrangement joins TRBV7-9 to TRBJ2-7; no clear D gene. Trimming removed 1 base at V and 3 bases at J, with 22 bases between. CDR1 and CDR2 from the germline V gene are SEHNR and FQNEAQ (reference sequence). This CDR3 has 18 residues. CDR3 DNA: TGTGCCAGCAGCTTAGTGGGAAGTGTTTCCGGGCAGGTCTACGAGCAGTACTTC. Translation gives CASSLVGSVSGQVYEQYF.

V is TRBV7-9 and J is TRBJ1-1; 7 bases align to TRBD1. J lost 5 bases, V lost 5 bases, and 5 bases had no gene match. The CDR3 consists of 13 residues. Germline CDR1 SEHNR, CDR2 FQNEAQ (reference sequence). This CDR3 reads CASSVGGGTEAFF. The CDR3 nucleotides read TGTGCCAGCAGCGTAGGGGGCGGAACTGAAGCTTTCTTT.

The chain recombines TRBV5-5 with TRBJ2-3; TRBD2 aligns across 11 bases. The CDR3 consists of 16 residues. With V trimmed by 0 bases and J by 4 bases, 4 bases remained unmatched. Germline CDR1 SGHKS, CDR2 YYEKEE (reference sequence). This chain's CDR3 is CASSLEVAGGPDTQYF. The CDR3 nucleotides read TGTGCCAGCAGCTTGGAAGTAGCGGGGGGGCCAGATACGCAGTATTTT.

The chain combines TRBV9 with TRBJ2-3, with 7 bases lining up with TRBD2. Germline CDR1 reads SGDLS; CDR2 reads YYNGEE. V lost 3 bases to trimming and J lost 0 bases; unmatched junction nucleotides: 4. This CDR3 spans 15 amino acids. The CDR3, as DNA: TGTGCCAGCAGCGCCGGGGGAGGGAGCACAGATACGCAGTATTTT. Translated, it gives CASSAGGGSTDTQYF.

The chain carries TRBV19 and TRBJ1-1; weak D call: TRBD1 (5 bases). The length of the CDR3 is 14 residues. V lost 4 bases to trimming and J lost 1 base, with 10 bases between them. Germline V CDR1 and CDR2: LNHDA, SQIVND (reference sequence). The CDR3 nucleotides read TGTGCCAGTAGTAGGGGGGGATCGAACACTGAAGCTTTCTTT. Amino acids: CASSRGGSNTEAFF.

CDR3 bases: TGTGGAGCGGGAGTGGGCGATGAGCAGTTCTTC. Translated: CGAGVGDEQFF. The gene calls are TRBV30 and TRBJ2-1; TRBD2 aligns across 8 bases. This CDR3 has 11 amino acids. Germline V gives CDR1 GTSNPN, CDR2 SVGIG (reference sequence).

Here the CDR3 DNA reads TGTGCCAGCAGCCCCCCGGAGGGGCTTGGCTACACCTTC. Its protein product is CASSPPEGLGYTF. The chain uses TRBV7-3 and TRBJ1-2; a possible D gene is TRBD1 (5 bases). Germline V gives CDR1 SGHTA, CDR2 FQGTGA. The CDR3 extends over 13 amino acids. The V and J ends lost 5 bases and 7 bases respectively, with 14 bases between them.

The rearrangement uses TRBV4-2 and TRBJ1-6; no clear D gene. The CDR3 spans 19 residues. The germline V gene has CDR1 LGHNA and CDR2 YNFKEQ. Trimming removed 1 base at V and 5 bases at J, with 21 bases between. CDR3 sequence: CASSQGNSGVRLDNSPLHF. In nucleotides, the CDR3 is TGTGCCAGCAGCCAAGGTAACAGTGGGGTTCGGTTGGATAATTCACCCCTCCACTTT.

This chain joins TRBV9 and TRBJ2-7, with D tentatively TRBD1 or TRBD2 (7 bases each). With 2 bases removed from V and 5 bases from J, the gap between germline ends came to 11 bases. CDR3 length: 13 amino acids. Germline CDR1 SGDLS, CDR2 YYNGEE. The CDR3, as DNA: TGTGCCAGCAGCGTGGGGGGGACAGACGAGCAGTACTTC. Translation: CASSVGGTDEQYF.